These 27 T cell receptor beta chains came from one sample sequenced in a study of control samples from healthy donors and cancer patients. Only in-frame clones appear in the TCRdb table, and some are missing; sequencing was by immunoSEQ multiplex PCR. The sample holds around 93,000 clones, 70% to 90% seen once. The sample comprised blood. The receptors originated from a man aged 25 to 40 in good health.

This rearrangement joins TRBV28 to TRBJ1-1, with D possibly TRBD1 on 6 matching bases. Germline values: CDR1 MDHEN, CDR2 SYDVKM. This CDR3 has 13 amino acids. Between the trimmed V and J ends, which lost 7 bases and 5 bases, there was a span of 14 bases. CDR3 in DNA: TGTGCCAGCATTTGGGGGGGCGGGACTGAAGCTTTCTTT. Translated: CASIWGGGTEAFF. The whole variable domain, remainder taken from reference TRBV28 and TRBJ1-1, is DVKVTQSSRYLVKRTGEKVFLECVQDMDHENMFWYRQDPGLGLRLIYFSYDVKMKEKGDIPEGYSVSREKKERFSLILESASTNQTSMYLCASIWGGGTEAFFGQGTRLTVV.

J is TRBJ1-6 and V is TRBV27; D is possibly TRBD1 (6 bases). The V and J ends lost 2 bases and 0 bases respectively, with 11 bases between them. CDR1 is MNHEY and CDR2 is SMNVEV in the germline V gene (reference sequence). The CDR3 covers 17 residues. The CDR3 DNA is TGTGCCAGCAGTTTAGCGGACAGCCGCTCCTATAATTCACCCCTCCACTTT. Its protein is CASSLADSRSYNSPLHF.

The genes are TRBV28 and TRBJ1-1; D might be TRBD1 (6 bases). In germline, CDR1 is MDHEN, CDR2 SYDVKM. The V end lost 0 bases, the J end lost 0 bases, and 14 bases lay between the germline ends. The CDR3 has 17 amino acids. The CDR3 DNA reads TGTGCCAGCAGTTTATGGATCAGGGGCGGGATGAACACTGAAGCTTTCTTT. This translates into CASSLWIRGGMNTEAFF.

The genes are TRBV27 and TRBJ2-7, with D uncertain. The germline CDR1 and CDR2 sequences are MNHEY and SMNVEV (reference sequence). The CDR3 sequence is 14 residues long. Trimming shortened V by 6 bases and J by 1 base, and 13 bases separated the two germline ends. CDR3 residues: CASSLYRESYEQYF. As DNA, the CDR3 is TGTGCCAGCAGCCTCTACAGAGAATCCTACGAGCAGTACTTC.

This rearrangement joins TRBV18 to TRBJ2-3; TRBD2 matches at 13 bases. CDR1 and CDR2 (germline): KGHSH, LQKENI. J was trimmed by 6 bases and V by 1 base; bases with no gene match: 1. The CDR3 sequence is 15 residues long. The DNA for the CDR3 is TGTGCCAGCTCACCACGGACTAGCGGGAGTGATACGCAGTATTTT. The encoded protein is CASSPRTSGSDTQYF.

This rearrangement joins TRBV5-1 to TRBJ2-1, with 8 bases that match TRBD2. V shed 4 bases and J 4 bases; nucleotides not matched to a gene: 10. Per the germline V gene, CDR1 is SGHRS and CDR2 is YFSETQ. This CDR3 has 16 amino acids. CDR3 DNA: TGCGCCAGCAGCCCCGGGGGGGCGGGAGCTTACAATGAGCAGTTCTTC. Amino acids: CASSPGGAGAYNEQFF. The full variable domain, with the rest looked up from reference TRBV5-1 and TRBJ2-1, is KAGVTQTPRYLIKTRGQQVTLSCSPISGHRSVSWYQQTPGQGLQFLFEYFSETQRNKGNFPGRFSGRQFSNSRSEMNVSTLELGDSALYLCASSPGGAGAYNEQFFGPGTRLTVL.

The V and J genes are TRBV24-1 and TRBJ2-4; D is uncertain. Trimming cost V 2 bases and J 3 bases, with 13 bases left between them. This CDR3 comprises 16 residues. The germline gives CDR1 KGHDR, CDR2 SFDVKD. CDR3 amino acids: CATSDWNAMGKNIQYF. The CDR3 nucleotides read TGTGCCACCAGTGATTGGAATGCAATGGGCAAAAACATTCAGTACTTC.

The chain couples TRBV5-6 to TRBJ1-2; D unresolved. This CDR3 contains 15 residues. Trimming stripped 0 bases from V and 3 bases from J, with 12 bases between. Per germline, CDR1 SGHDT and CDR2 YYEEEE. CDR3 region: CASSLGQRRHYGYTF. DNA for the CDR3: TGTGCCAGCAGCTTGGGGCAGCGACGCCACTATGGCTACACCTTC.

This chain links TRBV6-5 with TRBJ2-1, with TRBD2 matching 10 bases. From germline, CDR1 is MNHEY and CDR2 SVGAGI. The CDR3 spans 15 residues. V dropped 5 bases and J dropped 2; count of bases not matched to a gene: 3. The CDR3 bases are TGTGCCAGCAGTCCTAGCGGGGGCGCCTACAATGAGCAGTTCTTC. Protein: CASSPSGGAYNEQFF.

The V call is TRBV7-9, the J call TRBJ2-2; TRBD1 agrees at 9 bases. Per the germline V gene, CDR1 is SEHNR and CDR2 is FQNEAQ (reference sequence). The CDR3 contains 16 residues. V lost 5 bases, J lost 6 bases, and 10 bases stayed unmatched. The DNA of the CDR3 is TGTGCCAGCAGCGCAAACAGGGGGCGCCGGGCCGGGGAGCTGTTTTTT. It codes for CASSANRGRRAGELFF.

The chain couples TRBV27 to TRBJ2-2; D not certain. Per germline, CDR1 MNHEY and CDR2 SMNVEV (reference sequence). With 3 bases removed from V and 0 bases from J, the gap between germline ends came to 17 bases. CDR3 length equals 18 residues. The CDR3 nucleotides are TGTGCCAGCAGTTTTACCATTGGGTTTGGGGCGAACACCGGGGAGCTGTTTTTT. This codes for CASSFTIGFGANTGELFF.

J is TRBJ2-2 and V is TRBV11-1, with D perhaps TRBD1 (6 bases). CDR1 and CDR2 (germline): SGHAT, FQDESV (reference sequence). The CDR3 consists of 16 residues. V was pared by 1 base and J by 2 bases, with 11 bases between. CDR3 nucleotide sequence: TGTGCCAGCAGCTTAGACAGGGTTGGCAACACCGGGGAGCTGTTTTTT. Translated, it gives CASSLDRVGNTGELFF.

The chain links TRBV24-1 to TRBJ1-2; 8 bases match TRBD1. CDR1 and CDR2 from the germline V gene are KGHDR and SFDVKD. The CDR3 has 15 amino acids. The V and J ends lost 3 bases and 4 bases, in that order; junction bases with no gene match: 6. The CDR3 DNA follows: TGTGCCACCAGTGATCCCGGACAGGGCATCTATGGCTACACCTTC. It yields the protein CATSDPGQGIYGYTF.

The chain's CDR3 is CSAGRTEETQYF. Written as DNA, the CDR3 is TGCAGCGCGGGGAGGACGGAAGAGACCCAGTACTTC. The chain combines TRBV29-1 with TRBJ2-5; possible D gene TRBD2, 6 bases. Per the germline V gene, CDR1 is SQVTM and CDR2 is ANQGSEA. V dropped 7 bases and J dropped 3 bases, with 12 bases sitting between them. The CDR3 runs to 12 residues. Variable domain in full (rest from reference TRBV29-1 and TRBJ2-5): SAVISQKPSRDICQRGTSLTIQCQVDSQVTMMFWYRQQPGQSLTLIATANQGSEATYESGFVIDKFPISRPNLTFSTLTVSNMSPEDSSIYLCSAGRTEETQYFGPGTRLLVL.

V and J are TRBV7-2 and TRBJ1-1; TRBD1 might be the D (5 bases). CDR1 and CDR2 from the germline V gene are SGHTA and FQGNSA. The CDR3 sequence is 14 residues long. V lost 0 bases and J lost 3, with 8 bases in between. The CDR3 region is CASSLARVDTEAFF. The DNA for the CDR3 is TGTGCCAGCAGCTTAGCCAGGGTCGACACTGAAGCTTTCTTT.

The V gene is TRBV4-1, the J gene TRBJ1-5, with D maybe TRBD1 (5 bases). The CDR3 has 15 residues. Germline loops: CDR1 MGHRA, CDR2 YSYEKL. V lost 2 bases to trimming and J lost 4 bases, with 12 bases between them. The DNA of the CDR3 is TGCGCCAGCAGCCAATTACAGGAGATTAATCAGCCCCAGCATTTT. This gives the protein CASSQLQEINQPQHF.

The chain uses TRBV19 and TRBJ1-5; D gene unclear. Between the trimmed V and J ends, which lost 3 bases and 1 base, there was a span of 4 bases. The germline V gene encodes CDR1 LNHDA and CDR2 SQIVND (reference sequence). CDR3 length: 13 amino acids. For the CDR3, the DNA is TGTGCCAGTAGTATTTGGAGCAATCAGCCCCAGCATTTT. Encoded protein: CASSIWSNQPQHF.

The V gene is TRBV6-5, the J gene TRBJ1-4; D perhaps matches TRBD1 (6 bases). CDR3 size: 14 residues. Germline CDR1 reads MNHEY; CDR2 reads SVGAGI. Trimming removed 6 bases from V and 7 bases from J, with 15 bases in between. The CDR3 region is CASRNGGGGEKLFF. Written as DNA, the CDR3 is TGTGCCAGCAGAAACGGGGGGGGCGGTGAAAAACTGTTTTTT.

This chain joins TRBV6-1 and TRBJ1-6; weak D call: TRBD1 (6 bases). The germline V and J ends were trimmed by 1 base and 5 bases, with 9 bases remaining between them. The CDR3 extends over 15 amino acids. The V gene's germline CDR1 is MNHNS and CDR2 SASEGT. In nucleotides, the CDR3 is TGTGCCAGCAGTGAAGTCCGGGACAATAATTCACCCCTCCACTTT. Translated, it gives CASSEVRDNNSPLHF.

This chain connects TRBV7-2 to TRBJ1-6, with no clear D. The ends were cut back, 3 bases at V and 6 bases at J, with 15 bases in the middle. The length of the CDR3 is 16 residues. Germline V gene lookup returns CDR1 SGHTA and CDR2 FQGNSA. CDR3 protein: CASSFGPISLNSPLHF. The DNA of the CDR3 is TGTGCCAGCAGCTTCGGTCCAATTTCACTTAATTCACCCCTCCACTTT. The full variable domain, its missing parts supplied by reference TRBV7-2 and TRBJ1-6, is GAGVSQSPSNKVTEKGKDVELRCDPISGHTALYWYRQSLGQGLEFLIYFQGNSAPDKSGLPSDRFSAERTGGSVSTLTIQRTQQEDSAVYLCASSFGPISLNSPLHFGNGTRLTVT.

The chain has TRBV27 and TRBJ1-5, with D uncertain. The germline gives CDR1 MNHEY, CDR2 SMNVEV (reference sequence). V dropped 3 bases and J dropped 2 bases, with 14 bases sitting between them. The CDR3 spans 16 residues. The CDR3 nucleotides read TGTGCCAGCAGTTTTCCCGGGCGGAGGGGCAATCAGCCCCAGCATTTT. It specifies CASSFPGRRGNQPQHF.

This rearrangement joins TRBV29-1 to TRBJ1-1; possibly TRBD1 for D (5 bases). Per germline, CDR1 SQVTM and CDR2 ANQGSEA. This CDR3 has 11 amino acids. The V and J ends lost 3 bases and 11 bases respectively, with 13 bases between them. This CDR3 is CSVDEGAKAFF. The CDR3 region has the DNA TGCAGCGTTGATGAAGGGGCGAAGGCTTTCTTT.

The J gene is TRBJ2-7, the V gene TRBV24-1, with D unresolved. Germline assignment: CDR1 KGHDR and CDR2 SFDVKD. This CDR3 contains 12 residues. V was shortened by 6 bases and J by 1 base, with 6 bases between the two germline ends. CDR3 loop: CATSPDSYEQYF. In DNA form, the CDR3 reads TGTGCCACCAGTCCCGATTCCTACGAGCAGTACTTC.

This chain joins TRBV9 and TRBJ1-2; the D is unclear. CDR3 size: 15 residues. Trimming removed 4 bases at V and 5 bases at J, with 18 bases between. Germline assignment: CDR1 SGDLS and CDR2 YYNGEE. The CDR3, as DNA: TGTGCCAGCAGCACACCGGGAAAAACGTCTTATGGCTACACCTTC. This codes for CASSTPGKTSYGYTF.

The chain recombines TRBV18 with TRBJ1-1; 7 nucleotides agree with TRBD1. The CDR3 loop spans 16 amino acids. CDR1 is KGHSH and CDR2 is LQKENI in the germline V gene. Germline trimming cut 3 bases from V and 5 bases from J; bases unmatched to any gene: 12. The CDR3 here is CASSPRQGLRGTEAFF. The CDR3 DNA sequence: TGTGCCAGCTCACCGAGACAGGGCTTGAGAGGGACTGAAGCTTTCTTT.

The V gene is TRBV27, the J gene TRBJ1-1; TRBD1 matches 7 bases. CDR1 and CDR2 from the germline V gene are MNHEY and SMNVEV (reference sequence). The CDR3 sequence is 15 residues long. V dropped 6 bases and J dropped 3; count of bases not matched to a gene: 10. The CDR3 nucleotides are TGTGCCAGCAGGTTCTACGGCAGGGGGGACACTGAAGCTTTCTTT. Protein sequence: CASRFYGRGDTEAFF.

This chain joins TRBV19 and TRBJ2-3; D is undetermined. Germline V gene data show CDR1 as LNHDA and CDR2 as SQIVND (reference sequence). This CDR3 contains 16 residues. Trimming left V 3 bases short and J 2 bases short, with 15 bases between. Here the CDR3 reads CASSIGLGLITDTQYF. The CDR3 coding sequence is TGTGCCAGTAGTATCGGGCTAGGTCTAATCACAGATACGCAGTATTTT.